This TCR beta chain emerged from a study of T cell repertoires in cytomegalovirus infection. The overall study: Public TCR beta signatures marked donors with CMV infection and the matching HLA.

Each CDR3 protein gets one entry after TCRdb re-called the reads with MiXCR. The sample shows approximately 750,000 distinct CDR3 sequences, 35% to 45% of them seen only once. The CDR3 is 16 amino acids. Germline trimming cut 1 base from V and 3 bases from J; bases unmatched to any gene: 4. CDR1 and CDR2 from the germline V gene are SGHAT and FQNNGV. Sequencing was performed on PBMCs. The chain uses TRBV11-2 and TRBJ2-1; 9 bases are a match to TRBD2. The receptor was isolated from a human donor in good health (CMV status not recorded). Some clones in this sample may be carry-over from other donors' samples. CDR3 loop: CASSLVAGDRYNEQFF. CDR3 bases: TGTGCCAGCAGCTTAGTAGCGGGGGACCGCTACAATGAGCAGTTCTTC.